This T cell receptor beta chain is drawn from a study of T-cell memory formation after mild COVID-19. Study-wide context: Largely donor-specific sequence clusters came from two donors.

Overall study results and limits: Contracting CD8+ clones were enriched in EMRA, CD4+ mainly in CM and EM. Cross-reactive memory appears to have joined, as suggested by some responding clones showing up in pre-infection memory.

Germline V CDR1 and CDR2: LNHDA, SQIVND (reference sequence). The CDR3 consists of 16 residues. V shed 6 bases and J 1 base; nucleotides not matched to a gene: 9. Sample barcodes and UMIs were carried by the TCR alpha and TCR beta cDNA libraries that 5'RACE generated with constant-segment primers. One entry per CDR3 protein results from TCRdb running MiXCR on the 5' RACE reads. The repertoire holds 150,000 or so distinct CDR3 sequences, with approximately 15% as singletons. On this clonotype itself: The antigen remains undetermined.

Input material: PBMCs or a T cell subset sorted from them (not recorded which). The chain has TRBV19 and TRBJ2-5, with 9 bases lining up with TRBD2. The sequence was obtained from an adult woman who had mild COVID-19 (a few samples of this study predate the infection). Cell type and time point are not known. CDR3 sequence reads: CASSPLGSGSQETQYF. CDR3 nucleotide sequence: TGTGCCAGTAGCCCGTTAGGTAGCGGGAGCCAAGAGACCCAGTACTTC. The full variable domain, in which reference TRBV19 and TRBJ2-5 provide the parts outside the CDR3, is DGGITQSPKYLFRKEGQNVTLSCEQNLNHDAMYWYRQDPGQGLRLIYYSQIVNDFQKGDIAEGYSVSREKKESFPLTVTSAQKNPTAFYLCASSPLGSGSQETQYFGPGTRLLVL.